The present TCR beta chain was sequenced within a study of shared clonotypes between healthy human individuals. About the study: Every donor yielded three CD4 naive, three CD4 memory, two CD8 naive and one CD8 memory plate. Whole-study results and caveats: Sampling used blood alone; tissue repertoires probably differ.

Germline V gene lookup returns CDR1 MNHEY and CDR2 SMNVEV (reference sequence). This CDR3 contains 15 residues. The ends were cut back, 5 bases at V and 2 bases at J, with 16 bases in the middle. A word on this clone: Its antigen is as yet unknown.

On sorted subsets, replicate PCRs used 200 to 250 ng DNA, or tens of thousands of T cell genomes. Using immunoSEQ multiplex PCR, the repertoire was profiled, and TCRdb retains in-frame clones only, with some absent. The sample records 1,500,000 or so clones, approximately 97% being singletons. Sequenced material: naive CD4+ T cells sorted from blood. Subset noted: CD45RA+ positively selected. The TCR originated in a man aged 25 to 40 in good health. V usage is TRBV27 and J usage is TRBJ2-7, with D uncertain. In DNA, the CDR3 is TGTGCCAGCAGTCTCCAGAGGTCTTGGACCTACGAGCAGTACTTC. Its translation: CASSLQRSWTYEQYF.